Below, 2 T cell receptor beta chains from the same sample are listed, as sequenced in a study of graft-versus-host responses after intestinal transplantation. These receptors are not linked to any known antigen. Clones were read by immunoSEQ multiplex PCR, and TCRdb kept only the in-frame ones, dropping some. The data show about 50,000 clones, over 90% seen once. Specimen: unstimulated CD4+ T cells sorted from spleen or lymph node cells, collected before transplant. These receptors were collected from a human donor who was the organ donor for an intestinal transplant.

The rearrangement links TRBV4-1 to TRBJ2-3, with D possibly being TRBD1 (5 bases). Trimming left V 4 bases short and J 5 bases short, with 13 bases between. The germline CDR1 and CDR2 sequences are MGHRA and YSYEKL. This CDR3 spans 14 amino acids. The CDR3 region has the DNA TGCGCCAGCAGCCCCTATTCAGGGTTAGATACGCAGTATTTT. This codes for CASSPYSGLDTQYF.

This rearrangement joins TRBV28 to TRBJ2-5, with D possibly matching TRBD2 (6 bases). V was cut by 8 bases and J by 1 base, with 11 bases left in between. The germline gives CDR1 MDHEN, CDR2 SYDVKM. This CDR3 comprises 13 residues. The CDR3 protein is CASGGGSQETQYF. CDR3 nucleotide sequence: TGTGCCAGCGGCGGAGGGTCCCAAGAGACCCAGTACTTC.